This T cell receptor beta chain was sequenced for a study of blood T cell repertoires in COVID-19. About the study: From T cells, B-cell-depleted T cells, or PBMCs came the material, which was cDNA or gDNA.

Germline loops: CDR1 MDHEN, CDR2 SYDVKM. Trimming removed 2 bases from V and 7 bases from J; junction bases left unmatched: 5. CDR3 size: 14 residues. Individuals drawn from 24 US areas were roughly 18 to 95 years old. Clinical history as reported by participants underpinned cohort assignment. As handled by the study authors: Nucleated cell counts were estimated from reference gene primer amplification. Sequenced by immunoSEQ multiplex PCR; TCRdb stores in-frame clones only, minus some. That table furnishes V, J and clone size, whereas the DNA furnished D and trimming. Altogether around 310,000 clones are present, roughly 89% being singletons, with the ten largest covering around 9%.

The material sequenced was PBMCs or T cells enriched from blood (not recorded which). V gene TRBV28 combines with J gene TRBJ2-1, with TRBD2 matching 7 bases. This TCR derives from a woman aged 25 to 45 who had recovered from COVID-19. CDR3 bases: TGTGCCAGCAGTTTAGGCGGGAGAATAAATGAGCAGTTCTTC. Protein: CASSLGGRINEQFF.